This T cell receptor beta chain is drawn from a study of blood T cell repertoires in COVID-19. Overall study: The analysed material was cDNA or gDNA that came from T cells, B-cell-depleted T cells, or PBMCs.

Profiling relied on immunoSEQ multiplex PCR, and the TCRdb table lists in-frame clones only, not all of them. Of about 150,000 clones detected, around 82% appear once; the ten largest clones hold under 2.5%. The sample taken for sequencing was peripheral blood. This receptor was taken from a woman aged 80 or over with acute or convalescent COVID-19.

CDR3 residues: CASSVEPAGAGGAGELFF. The CDR3 DNA sequence: TGTGCCAGCAGCGTAGAGCCCGCCGGGGCGGGAGGGGCCGGGGAGCTGTTTTTT. The chain employs TRBV9 and TRBJ2-2, with TRBD2 matching over 9 bases. The germline V gene has CDR1 SGDLS and CDR2 YYNGEE. The CDR3 loop spans 18 amino acids. After removal of 0 bases from V and 6 bases from J, the junction contained 12 bases not matched to a gene.